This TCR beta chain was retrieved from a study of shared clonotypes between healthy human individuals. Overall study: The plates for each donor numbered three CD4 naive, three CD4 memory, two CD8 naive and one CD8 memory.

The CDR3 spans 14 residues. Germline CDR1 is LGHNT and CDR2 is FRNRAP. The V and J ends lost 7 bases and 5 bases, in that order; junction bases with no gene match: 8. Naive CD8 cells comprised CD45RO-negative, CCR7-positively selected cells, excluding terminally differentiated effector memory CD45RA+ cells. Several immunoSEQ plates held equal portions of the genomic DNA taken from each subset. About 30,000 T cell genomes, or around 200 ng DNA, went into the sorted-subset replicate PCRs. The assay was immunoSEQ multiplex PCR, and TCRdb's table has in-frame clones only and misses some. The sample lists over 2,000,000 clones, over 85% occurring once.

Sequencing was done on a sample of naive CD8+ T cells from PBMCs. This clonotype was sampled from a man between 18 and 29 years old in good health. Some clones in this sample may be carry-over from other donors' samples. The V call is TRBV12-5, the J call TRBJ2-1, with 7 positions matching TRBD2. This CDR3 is CASALGGRDNEQFF. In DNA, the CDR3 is TGTGCTAGTGCCCTCGGAGGGAGGGACAATGAGCAGTTCTTC.